The clone carrying this T cell receptor beta chain has at least ten counts. In the library, each TCR cDNA molecule bore its own unique molecular identifier. From the 5' RACE reads, TCRdb called clonotypes with MiXCR, one entry per CDR3 protein. This sample has more than 2,500 distinct CDR3 sequences, with about 15% found just once. Germline CDR1 LNHNV, CDR2 YYDKDF (reference sequence). This CDR3 comprises 16 residues. V shed 7 bases and J 1 base; nucleotides not matched to a gene: 12. The sample comes from a study of spatial heterogeneity in lung cancer. As for time point: sample taken at primary tumor resection. The input material, whole RNA from tumor, nontumor lung or frozen PBMC, was sequenced unsorted.

The V and J genes are TRBV15 and TRBJ2-5; 7 bases map to TRBD2. The clonotype comes from a female donor with early-stage non-small cell lung cancer. Specimen: PBMCs, collected at surgery. The CDR3, as DNA: TGTGCCACCACCAACGGGGCTAGCGGAGGCCAAGAGACCCAGTACTTC. This translates into CATTNGASGGQETQYF.